A selection of T cell receptor beta chains follows, all from one sample in a study of blood T cells in healthy people across ages. TCRdb re-called the 5' RACE reads with MiXCR, one entry per CDR3 protein. The table records more than 750,000 distinct CDR3 sequences, roughly 28% of them present only once. These data also featured in a second study, about T cells of mothers and their children.

Input material: blood. The receptors shown here come from a middle-aged woman in good health. Both conserved end residues are part of each CDR3. The order of the fields is clone size, D gene, J gene, V gene, CDR3 DNA, CDR3 protein. The D gene is left open where the match is weak. Size tells how often a clone was seen (once, few, many) or the class of an expanded clone, and some rows leave it out.

many	-	TRBJ2-7	TRBV5-5	TGTGCCAGCAGCGAAACTGCCTCCTACGAGCAGTACTTC	CASSETASYEQYF
few	TRBD2	TRBJ2-1	TRBV7-9	TGTGCCAGCAGCTCCACCGGACTAGCGGCCAACAATGAGCAGTTCTTC	CASSSTGLAANNEQFF
many	-	TRBJ2-4	TRBV11-2	TGTGCCAGCAGTCTGGACTACCAAGAAAACATTCAGTACTTC	CASSLDYQENIQYF
-	TRBD1	TRBJ2-7	TRBV7-9	TGTGCCAGCAGCACACAACTCGGGACAGGAGGTTCACACGAGCAGTACTTC	CASSTQLGTGGSHEQYF
-	TRBD2	TRBJ2-3	TRBV7-9	TGTGCCAGCACCACGATGGTAGGCGGGGGGGCCGGAGATACGCAGTATTTT	CASTTMVGGGAGDTQYF
many	TRBD2	TRBJ2-1	TRBV4-3	TGCGCCAGCAGCCAATTTAGCGGGGGAAACAATGAGCAGTTCTTC	CASSQFSGGNNEQFF
many	-	TRBJ2-4	TRBV2	TGTGCCAGCAGTGAAGAGGGCAGGGGGGGTAACATTCAGTACTTC	CASSEEGRGGNIQYF
once	TRBD1	TRBJ1-1	TRBV5-1	TGCGCCTGCAGCTTGGGACAGGGAGGCACTGAAGCTTTCTTT	CACSLGQGGTEAFF
once	-	TRBJ2-5	TRBV12-3/TRBV12-4	TGTGCCAGCAGTACAGGGTTACAAGAGGCGCAGTACTTC	CASSTGLQEAQYF
-	TRBD1	TRBJ2-7	TRBV15	TGTGCCACCAGGACAGGGGCCCACGAGCAGTACTTC	CATRTGAHEQYF
few	-	TRBJ2-1	TRBV6-1	TGTGCCAGCAGTGAAGAGCCGGGGGAGTACAATGAGCAGTTCTTC	CASSEEPGEYNEQFF
-	-	TRBJ2-7	TRBV14	TGTGCCTGCAGCCTCGAGGTAGGGGTCAACGAGCAGTACTTC	CACSLEVGVNEQYF
-	-	TRBJ1-2	TRBV7-9	TGTGCCAGCAGCGTAGTAGGAGGCTACACCTTC	CASSVVGGYTF
-	TRBD1	TRBJ1-6	TRBV20-1	TGCAGTGCTATTCAGGGGGGAGGTTTCTCCTATAATTCACCCCTCCACTTT	CSAIQGGGFSYNSPLHF
-	-	TRBJ1-1	TRBV7-3	TGTGCCAGCAGCTTAAACCCGGGACGGGCGAACACTGAAGCTTTCTTT	CASSLNPGRANTEAFF
-	TRBD1	TRBJ2-7	TRBV2	TGTGCCATCGCCGGGACAGTCTCCTACGAGCAGTACTTC	CAIAGTVSYEQYF
few	-	TRBJ2-3	TRBV6-6	TGTGCCAGCAGTTATGCGCGGTCACACACAGATACGCAGTATTTT	CASSYARSHTDTQYF
-	TRBD2	TRBJ2-1	TRBV5-6	TGTGCCAGCAGCCAGGGACTAGCGGGGTTCAATGAGCAGTTCTTC	CASSQGLAGFNEQFF
-	TRBD2	TRBJ2-4	TRBV2	TGTGCCAGCAGTGAAGCGGGACTAGCGGACGCCAAAAACATTCAGTACTTC	CASSEAGLADAKNIQYF
many	-	TRBJ2-3	TRBV20-1	TGCAGTCAAGAAGTGACAGATACGCAGTATTTT	CSQEVTDTQYF
many	TRBD1	TRBJ2-3	TRBV7-3	TGTGCCAGCAGCTTACTGGCAGGGGGCGCAGATACGCAGTATTTT	CASSLLAGGADTQYF
-	TRBD2	TRBJ2-3	TRBV24-1	TGTGTCACCAGTGATTATAGCGGGGGGTACACAGATACGCAGTATTTT	CVTSDYSGGYTDTQYF
-	-	TRBJ2-1	TRBV18	TGTGCCAGCTCACCACCTCCGGATGAGCAGTTCTTC	CASSPPPDEQFF
few	-	TRBJ2-5	TRBV7-3	TGTGCCAGCAGCTTTGTCGCAGCGGCCGACGGGGAGACCCAGTACTTC	CASSFVAAADGETQYF
many	TRBD1	TRBJ2-5	TRBV5-1	TGCGCCAGCAGCTTGATAGGACAGGGGGCATCAGAGACCCAGTACTTC	CASSLIGQGASETQYF
-	-	TRBJ1-5	TRBV4-3	TGCGCCAGCAGCCAATTTAGGGGTAGCAATCAGCCCCAGCATTTT	CASSQFRGSNQPQHF
few	TRBD1	TRBJ1-5	TRBV12-3/TRBV12-4	TGTGCCAGCAGTTTAAGTAGGGGCAGGGGGCTGAGTCAGCCCCAGCATTTT	CASSLSRGRGLSQPQHF
once	-	TRBJ2-2	TRBV11-2	TGTGCCAGCAGCTTAGAGGCCACAGGGTATCACAGACGCGGGGAGCTGTTTTTT	CASSLEATGYHRRGELFF
-	TRBD2	TRBJ2-1	TRBV12-3/TRBV12-4	TGTGCCAGCAGTTTAGCGGGGCTAGCGGGGATGGATGGGCAGTTCTTC	CASSLAGLAGMDGQFF
once	-	TRBJ2-7	TRBV28	TGCGCCAGCAGGTTAGAGTACGGCTCCTACGAGCAGTACTTC	CASRLEYGSYEQYF
-	-	TRBJ2-1	TRBV20-1	TGCAGTGCTAGAGATAATCGCGCGTTGCTGGATGAGCAGTTCTTC	CSARDNRALLDEQFF
-	TRBD1	TRBJ1-3	TRBV28	TGTGCCAGCAGTTTACAAGGACAGGGGGCGCCTGGAAACACCATATATTTT	CASSLQGQGAPGNTIYF
-	TRBD2	TRBJ2-7	TRBV9	TGTGCCAGCAGCTCCCGTGTTAGCGGGGGATCCTACGAGCAGTACTTC	CASSSRVSGGSYEQYF
once	-	TRBJ2-1	TRBV7-9	TGTGCCAGCAGCTTAGGAGCAAACAACTACAATGAGCAGTTCTTC	CASSLGANNYNEQFF
many	-	TRBJ2-7	TRBV6-5	TGTGCCAGCATGCCGGGACTCCGTAACGAGCAGTACTTC	CASMPGLRNEQYF
many	-	TRBJ2-5	TRBV5-1	TGCGCCAGCAGCGGATCTGGTACCCAAGAGACCCAGTACTTC	CASSGSGTQETQYF
few	-	TRBJ2-7	TRBV4-3	TGCGCCAGCAGCCAAGATCGCGGGTCTTTTGGGGGCGAGCAGTACTTC	CASSQDRGSFGGEQYF
-	-	TRBJ2-7	TRBV6-1	TGTGCCAGCAGTGAATATGTAGGGGGTACGATCCCCTACGAGCAGTACTTC	CASSEYVGGTIPYEQYF
-	-	TRBJ2-3	TRBV24-1	TGTGCCACCAGTGATCCCTCTTCCTCAGCAGGCACAGATACGCAGTATTTT	CATSDPSSSAGTDTQYF
few	TRBD1	TRBJ1-2	TRBV7-2	TGTGCCAGCAGCTCGGGACAGAGAAGAGGCTACACCTTC	CASSSGQRRGYTF
once	TRBD1	TRBJ1-5	TRBV28	TGTGCTAGCAGTTCTCACGAAGGGGGCGGACAGCCCCAGCATTTT	CASSSHEGGGQPQHF